This T cell receptor (beta chain) is drawn from a study of CD8+ T cells in alopecia areata. V lost 4 bases and J 2 bases, leaving 33 bases between the germline ends. The CDR3 spans 21 residues. The germline V gene encodes CDR1 SQVTM and CDR2 ANQGSEA. Extracted from the samples, RNA was reverse transcribed into cDNA to serve as the sequencing template. Some clones are missing from TCRdb's copy, which holds only in-frame ones; the method was immunoSEQ multiplex PCR. The sample has 150,000 to 200,000 clones; about 71% are singletons. As to treatment: oral pan-JAK inhibitor, 5-10 mg twice daily. The investigators collected lesional scalp punch biopsies and peripheral blood from alopecia areata patients.

This chain uses TRBV29-1 with TRBJ1-5, with unresolved D. This clonotype originated in a human donor with alopecia areata. The sequencing here drew on CD4+ T cells sorted from blood, taken at week 4, from a patient treated with tofacitinib. CDR3 DNA sequence: TGCAGCGTTGGATTTTATGGAGGACGGCTGTCCCAACCTTGTGGCAATCAGCCCCAGCATTTT. As protein: CSVGFYGGRLSQPCGNQPQHF.